The rows below give T cell receptor beta chains drawn from one sample of a study of cytomegalovirus exposure and HLA in healthy donors. Sequenced by immunoSEQ multiplex PCR; TCRdb stores in-frame clones only, minus some. The repertoire holds around 91,000 clones, with roughly 78% as singletons. The specimen was PBMCs. Receptors originate from a middle-aged woman in good health and CMV-seropositive. Each CDR3 is given without its conserved first and last residue. Fields, in order: clone size, J gene, D gene, V gene, CDR3 protein. The D gene is left open where the match is weak. Where a row states a size, it is once, few, many or the class of an expanded clone; other rows omit it.

size: NA; J: TRBJ2-5; D: NA; V: TRBV27; CDR3: ASSSPADGVGTQY
size: once; J: TRBJ2-5; D: TRBD2; V: TRBV25-1; CDR3: ASSGSSGRGRETQY
size: NA; J: TRBJ2-3; D: NA; V: TRBV11-2; CDR3: ASNGLTDTQY
size: few; J: TRBJ2-7; D: TRBD2; V: TRBV19; CDR3: ASIDTSGPTYEQY
size: NA; J: TRBJ2-7; D: NA; V: TRBV30; CDR3: AWSVTFYEQY
size: NA; J: TRBJ2-7; D: TRBD1; V: TRBV6-6; CDR3: ASSLGQQGGEQY
size: NA; J: TRBJ2-7; D: TRBD1; V: TRBV5-4; CDR3: ASSLGGTGGSSYEQY
size: NA; J: TRBJ2-1; D: TRBD2; V: TRBV6-5; CDR3: ASSIRGGPYEQF
size: once; J: TRBJ2-3; D: NA; V: TRBV11-2; CDR3: ASSSHGDTDTQY
size: NA; J: TRBJ1-1; D: TRBD1; V: TRBV5-4; CDR3: ASSGQTGTPEAF
size: NA; J: TRBJ2-1; D: NA; V: TRBV2; CDR3: ASTWRVDYNEQF
size: NA; J: TRBJ1-5; D: NA; V: TRBV19; CDR3: AAKGVAGSNQPQH
size: NA; J: TRBJ2-1; D: TRBD2; V: TRBV13; CDR3: ASSSGLATRNEQF
size: medium-sized; J: TRBJ2-6; D: NA; V: TRBV10-3; CDR3: AISESSSSSGANVLT
size: once; J: TRBJ2-3; D: TRBD2; V: TRBV10-2; CDR3: ASSKLAGGSTDTQY
size: few; J: TRBJ2-2; D: TRBD1; V: TRBV5-1; CDR3: ASSLVQGDTGELF
size: NA; J: TRBJ2-2; D: TRBD2; V: TRBV7-3; CDR3: ASSQRETNTGELF
size: NA; J: TRBJ2-7; D: NA; V: TRBV25-1; CDR3: ASSDTSGLQQY
size: few; J: TRBJ1-5; D: NA; V: TRBV7-8; CDR3: ASSFQGQQPQH
size: NA; J: TRBJ1-1; D: TRBD1; V: TRBV20-1; CDR3: SARSGQITF
size: NA; J: TRBJ2-7; D: TRBD2; V: TRBV7-9; CDR3: ASSFPPGLAGRYEQY
size: NA; J: TRBJ2-5; D: TRBD2; V: TRBV7-8; CDR3: ASTGGYQHVETQY
size: NA; J: TRBJ2-5; D: NA; V: TRBV7-3; CDR3: ASSLNPKQEQETQY
size: NA; J: TRBJ2-1; D: NA; V: TRBV5-6; CDR3: ASSAATSDTDEQF
size: once; J: TRBJ1-1; D: TRBD1; V: TRBV9; CDR3: ASSRGPDTEAF
size: few; J: TRBJ2-5; D: TRBD2; V: TRBV14; CDR3: ASSQPGLAGVDGETQY
size: NA; J: TRBJ2-1; D: TRBD2; V: TRBV29-1; CDR3: SVEDWREGPNEQF
size: few; J: TRBJ2-2; D: NA; V: TRBV2; CDR3: ASTQQGSSTGELF
size: once; J: TRBJ2-2; D: TRBD1; V: TRBV27; CDR3: ASSRTGGTGELF
size: NA; J: TRBJ1-1; D: NA; V: TRBV5-5; CDR3: ASSLLTNTEAF
size: NA; J: TRBJ2-1; D: NA; V: TRBV28; CDR3: ASRFRGMYNEQF
size: NA; J: TRBJ1-2; D: NA; V: TRBV19; CDR3: ASSIDRGSGYT